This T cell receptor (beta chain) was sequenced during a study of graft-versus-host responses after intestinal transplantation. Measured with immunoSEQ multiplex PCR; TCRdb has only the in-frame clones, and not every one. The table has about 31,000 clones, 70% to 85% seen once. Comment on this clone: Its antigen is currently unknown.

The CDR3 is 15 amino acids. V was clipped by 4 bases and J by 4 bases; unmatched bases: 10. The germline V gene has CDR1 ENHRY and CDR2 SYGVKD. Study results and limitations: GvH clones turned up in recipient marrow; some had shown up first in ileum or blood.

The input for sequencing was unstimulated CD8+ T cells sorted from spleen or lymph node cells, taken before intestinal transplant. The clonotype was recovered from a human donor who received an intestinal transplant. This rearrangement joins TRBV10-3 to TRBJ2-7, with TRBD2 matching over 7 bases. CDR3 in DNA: TGTGCCATCAGTGGGGGGGGGAGGTTATGGTACGAGCAGTACTTC. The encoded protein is CAISGGGRLWYEQYF.